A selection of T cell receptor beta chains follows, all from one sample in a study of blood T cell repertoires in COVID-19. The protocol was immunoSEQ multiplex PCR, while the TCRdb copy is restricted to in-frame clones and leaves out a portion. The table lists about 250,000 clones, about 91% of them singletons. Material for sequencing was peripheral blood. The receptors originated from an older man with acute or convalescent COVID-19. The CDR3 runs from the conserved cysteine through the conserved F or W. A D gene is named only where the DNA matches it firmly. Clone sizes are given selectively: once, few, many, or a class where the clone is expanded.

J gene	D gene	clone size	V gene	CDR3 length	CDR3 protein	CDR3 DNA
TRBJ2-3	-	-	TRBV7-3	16	CASSLNAAGSTDTQYF	TGTGCCAGCAGCTTAAATGCTGCGGGAAGCACAGATACGCAGTATTTT
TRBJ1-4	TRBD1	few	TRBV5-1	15	CASSGGQGGGEKLFF	TGCGCCAGCAGCGGCGGACAGGGTGGGGGTGAAAAACTGTTTTTT
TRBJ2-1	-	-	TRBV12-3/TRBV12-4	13	CASSRGSYNEQFF	TGTGCCAGCAGTCGGGGTTCCTACAATGAGCAGTTCTTC
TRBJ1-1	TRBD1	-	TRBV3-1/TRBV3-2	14	CASSLQTGGTEAFF	TGTGCCAGCAGCCTGCAGACAGGGGGAACTGAAGCTTTCTTT
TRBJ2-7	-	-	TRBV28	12	CASRTSSYEQYF	TGTGCCAGCAGGACTAGCTCCTACGAGCAGTACTTC
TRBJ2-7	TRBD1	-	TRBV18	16	CASSLKSDRGLGEQYF	TGTGCCAGCTCCCTCAAATCGGACAGGGGGCTCGGCGAGCAGTACTTC
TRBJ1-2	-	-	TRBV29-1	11	CSVGWGEGYTF	TGCAGCGTTGGTTGGGGCGAGGGCTACACCTTC
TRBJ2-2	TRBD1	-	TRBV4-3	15	CASSQEGQITGELFF	TGCGCCAGCAGCCAAGAGGGACAGATCACCGGGGAGCTGTTTTTT
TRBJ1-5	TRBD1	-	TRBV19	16	CASYSTGGIFNQPQHF	TGTGCCAGTTACTCGACAGGGGGTATCTTTAATCAGCCCCAGCATTTT
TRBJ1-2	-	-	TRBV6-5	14	CASSYSVTAYGYTF	TGTGCCAGCAGTTACTCGGTGACAGCCTATGGCTACACCTTC
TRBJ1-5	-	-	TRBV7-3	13	CASSLNGGQPQHF	TGTGCCAGCAGCTTGAATGGGGGGCAGCCCCAGCATTTT
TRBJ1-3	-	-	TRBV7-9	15	CASSLNSDLLPPRDF	TGTGCCAGCAGCTTGAATAGCGATTTACTACCCCCTAGAGATTTT
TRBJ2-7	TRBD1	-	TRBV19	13	CASKDGRGNEQYF	TGTGCCAGTAAGGATGGCAGGGGGAACGAGCAGTACTTC
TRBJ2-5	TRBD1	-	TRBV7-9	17	CASSLGRTGLYQETQYF	TGTGCCAGCAGCTTAGGTAGGACAGGGCTGTACCAAGAGACCCAGTACTTC
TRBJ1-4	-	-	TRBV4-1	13	CASSQDVQEKLFF	TGCGCCAGCAGCCAAGATGTACAGGAAAAACTGTTTTTT
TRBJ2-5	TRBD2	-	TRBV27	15	CASSSNSRTSGGEYF	TGTGCCAGCAGTTCGAACTCACGGACTAGCGGGGGGGAGTACTTC
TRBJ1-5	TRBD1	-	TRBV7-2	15	CASSSGQGANQPQHF	TGTGCCAGCAGCTCCGGACAGGGGGCAAACCAGCCCCAGCATTTT
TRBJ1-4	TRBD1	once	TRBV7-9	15	CASSLGGTGNEKLFF	TGTGCCAGCAGCTTAGGGGGGACAGGGAACGAAAAACTGTTTTTT
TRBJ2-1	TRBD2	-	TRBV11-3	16	CASSPRGGANYNEQFF	TGTGCCAGCAGCCCCCGGGGGGGGGCGAACTACAATGAGCAGTTCTTC
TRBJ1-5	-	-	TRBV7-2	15	CASSLAGGLNQPQHF	TGTGCCAGCAGCTTAGCGGGAGGGTTAAATCAGCCCCAGCATTTT
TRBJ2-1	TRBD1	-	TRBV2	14	CASSGTGIDNEQFF	TGTGCCAGCAGTGGGACAGGGATCGACAATGAGCAGTTCTTC
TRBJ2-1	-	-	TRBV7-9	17	CASSPVVGPARSNEQFF	TGTGCCAGCAGCCCTGTCGTGGGGCCGGCGCGAAGCAATGAGCAGTTCTTC
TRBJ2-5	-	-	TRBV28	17	CASSSPQGVVLRETQYF	TGTGCCAGCAGTTCTCCCCAGGGTGTCGTCTTAAGAGAGACCCAGTACTTC
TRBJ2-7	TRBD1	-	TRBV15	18	CATSRGDRGRNGRAEQYF	TGTGCCACCAGCAGAGGGGACAGGGGGAGGAATGGTCGTGCCGAGCAGTACTTC
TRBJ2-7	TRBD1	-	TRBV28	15	CASIGRRTGTHEQYF	TGTGCCAGCATTGGGCGCAGGACAGGGACCCACGAGCAGTACTTC
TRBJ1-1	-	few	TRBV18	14	CASSPQGMNTEAFF	TGTGCCAGCTCACCACAGGGGATGAACACTGAAGCTTTCTTT
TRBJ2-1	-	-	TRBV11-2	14	CASSLGGRGNEQFF	TGTGCCAGCAGCTTAGGGGGCAGGGGCAATGAGCAGTTCTTC
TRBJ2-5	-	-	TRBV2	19	CASSDLPAPGRALQETQYF	TGTGCCAGCAGTGATCTCCCCGCTCCCGGCAGGGCCCTCCAAGAGACCCAGTACTTC
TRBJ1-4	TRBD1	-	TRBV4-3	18	CASSQDLGLTGAVEKLFF	TGCGCCAGCAGCCAAGACCTCGGGCTGACAGGGGCTGTAGAAAAACTGTTTTTT
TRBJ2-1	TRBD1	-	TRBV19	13	CATGGTGGDEQFF	TGTGCCACCGGAGGGACAGGGGGCGATGAGCAGTTCTTC
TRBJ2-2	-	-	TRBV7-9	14	CASDRGSRTGELFF	TGTGCCAGCGATAGGGGTAGTCGCACCGGGGAGCTGTTTTTT
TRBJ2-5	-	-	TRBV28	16	CASSQPRGGLQETQYF	TGTGCCAGCAGTCAGCCGCGGGGAGGCCTCCAAGAGACCCAGTACTTC
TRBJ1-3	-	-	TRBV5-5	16	CASSFGDSSSGNTIYF	TGTGCCAGCAGCTTTGGTGACAGCTCATCTGGAAACACCATATATTTT
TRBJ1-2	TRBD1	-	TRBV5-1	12	CASSTGTDGYTF	TGCGCCAGCAGCACCGGGACAGATGGCTACACCTTC
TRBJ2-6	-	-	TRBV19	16	CASSIGGHSGANVLTF	TGTGCCAGTAGTATAGGTGGACATTCTGGGGCCAACGTCCTGACTTTC
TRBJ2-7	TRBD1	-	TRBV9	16	CASSARTGTGFYEQYF	TGTGCCAGCAGCGCAAGGACCGGGACAGGATTCTACGAGCAGTACTTC
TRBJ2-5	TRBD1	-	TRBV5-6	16	CASSTRDRGYEETQYF	TGTGCCAGCAGCACCCGGGACAGGGGGTATGAAGAGACCCAGTACTTC
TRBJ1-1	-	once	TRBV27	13	CASSFPGAPGAFF	TGTGCCAGCAGTTTCCCGGGAGCCCCTGGAGCTTTCTTT
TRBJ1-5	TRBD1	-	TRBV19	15	CATCGQGGGNQPQHF	TGTGCCACCTGCGGACAGGGGGGCGGCAATCAGCCCCAGCATTTT
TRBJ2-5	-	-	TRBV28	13	CASSLSGRQTQYF	TGTGCCAGCAGTTTATCGGGGAGACAGACCCAGTACTTC
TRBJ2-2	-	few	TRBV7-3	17	CASSLGASFANTGELFF	TGTGCCAGCAGCTTAGGGGCTTCTTTTGCGAACACCGGGGAGCTGTTTTTT
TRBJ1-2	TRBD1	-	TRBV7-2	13	CASSRDSTHGYTF	TGTGCCAGCAGCCGGGACAGTACCCATGGCTACACCTTC
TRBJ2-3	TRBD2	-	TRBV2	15	CASGQLATSTDTQYF	TGTGCCAGCGGTCAACTAGCGACTAGCACAGATACGCAGTATTTT
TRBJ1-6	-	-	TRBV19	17	CASSIVLYRANNSPLHF	TGTGCCAGTAGTATAGTTCTCTACAGGGCGAATAATTCACCCCTCCACTTT
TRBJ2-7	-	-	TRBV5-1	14	CASSATGTAGEQYF	TGCGCCAGCAGCGCCACCGGGACTGCCGGCGAGCAGTACTTC
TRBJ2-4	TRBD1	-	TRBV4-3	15	CASSQVDRDKNIQYF	TGCGCCAGCAGCCAGGTGGACAGGGATAAAAACATTCAGTACTTC
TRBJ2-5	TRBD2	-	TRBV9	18	CASSVEASGGLYQETQYF	TGTGCCAGCAGCGTAGAGGCTAGCGGGGGCCTGTACCAAGAGACCCAGTACTTC
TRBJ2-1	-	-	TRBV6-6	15	CASSYLQGPYNEQFF	TGTGCCAGCAGTTACTTACAGGGACCATACAATGAGCAGTTCTTC
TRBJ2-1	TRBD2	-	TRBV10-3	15	CAISGERGVQNEQFF	TGTGCCATCAGTGGGGAGCGGGGGGTTCAAAATGAGCAGTTCTTC
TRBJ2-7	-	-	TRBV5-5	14	CASSLGQGSYEQYF	TGTGCCAGCAGCTTGGGGCAGGGGTCCTACGAGCAGTACTTC
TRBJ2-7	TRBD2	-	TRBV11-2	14	CASSFSGPSYEQYF	TGTGCCAGCAGCTTTAGCGGGCCCTCCTACGAGCAGTACTTC
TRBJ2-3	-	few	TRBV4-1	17	CASSQGLGSTSTDTQYF	TGCGCCAGCAGCCAAGGTCTAGGTTCAACCAGCACAGATACGCAGTATTTT
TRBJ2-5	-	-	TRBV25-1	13	CASSEYTGETQYF	TGTGCCAGCAGTGAATATACCGGGGAGACCCAGTACTTC